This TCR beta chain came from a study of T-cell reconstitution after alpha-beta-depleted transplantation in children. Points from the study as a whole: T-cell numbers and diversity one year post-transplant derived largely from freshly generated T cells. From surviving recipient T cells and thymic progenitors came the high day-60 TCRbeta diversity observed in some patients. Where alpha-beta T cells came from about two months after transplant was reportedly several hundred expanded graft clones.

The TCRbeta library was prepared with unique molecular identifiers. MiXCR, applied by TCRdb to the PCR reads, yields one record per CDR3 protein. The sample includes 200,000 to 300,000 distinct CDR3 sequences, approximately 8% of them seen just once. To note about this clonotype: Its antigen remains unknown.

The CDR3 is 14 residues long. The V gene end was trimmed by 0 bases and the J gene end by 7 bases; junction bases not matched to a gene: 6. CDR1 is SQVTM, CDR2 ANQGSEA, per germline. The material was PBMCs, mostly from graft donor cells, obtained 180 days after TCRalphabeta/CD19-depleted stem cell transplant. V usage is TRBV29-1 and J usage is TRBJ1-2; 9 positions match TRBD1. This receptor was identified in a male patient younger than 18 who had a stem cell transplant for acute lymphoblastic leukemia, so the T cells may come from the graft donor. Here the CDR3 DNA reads TGCAGCGTTGAAGATCGGGACAGGGCCGCTGGCTACACCTTC. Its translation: CSVEDRDRAAGYTF.